Here is one TCR beta chain with its context. The sample is drawn from a study of blood T cell repertoires in COVID-19. Profiling relied on immunoSEQ multiplex PCR, and the TCRdb table lists in-frame clones only, not all of them. This sample carries hundreds of thousands of clones, 85% to 90% of them seen once, and the ten largest clones take about 7.3%. V gave up 3 bases and J gave up 7 bases, with 12 bases separating them. The CDR3 sequence is 14 residues long. From germline, CDR1 is SGHNT and CDR2 YENEEA. The gene calls are TRBV11-3 and TRBJ1-4, with D perhaps matching TRBD1 (5 bases). The clonotype comes from a woman in her 70s with COVID-19, enrolled during active disease. The material sequenced was peripheral blood. CDR3 sequence: CASSFGRASEKLFF. The CDR3 DNA reads as TGTGCCAGCAGCTTTGGCAGGGCGAGTGAAAAACTGTTTTTT.